Below, 16 T cell receptor beta chains from the same sample are listed, as sequenced in a study of blood T cell repertoires in COVID-19. Sequencing was performed with immunoSEQ multiplex PCR; in TCRdb, only in-frame clones are kept and a portion is missing. The repertoire holds around 190,000 clones, over 80% seen once, with 3.2% in the top ten. Sample: PBMCs or T cells enriched from blood (not recorded which). Receptors were obtained from a woman in her twenties or thirties who had been exposed to COVID-19.

The V and J genes are TRBV5-1 and TRBJ2-3; TRBD2 aligns across 8 bases. The CDR3 contains 17 residues. V was pared by 4 bases and J by 4 bases, with 14 bases of the junction left unmatched. Germline CDR1 is SGHRS and CDR2 is YFSETQ. The CDR3 is CASSKAAGGAVPDTQYF. As DNA, the CDR3 is TGCGCCAGCAGCAAGGCCGCCGGGGGGGCCGTCCCAGATACGCAGTATTTT.

J is TRBJ1-2 and V is TRBV5-1; D remains unclear. CDR1 is SGHRS and CDR2 is YFSETQ in the germline V gene. Trimming cost V 5 bases and J 4 bases, with 12 bases left between them. This CDR3 spans 13 amino acids. CDR3 sequence reads: CASSREEAYGYTF. CDR3 DNA: TGCGCCAGCAGTAGGGAGGAGGCCTATGGCTACACCTTC.

The chain is built from TRBV7-8 and TRBJ2-7, with 8 bases aligning to TRBD1. The CDR3 has 16 residues. The V gene's germline CDR1 is SGHVS and CDR2 FQNEAQ. Unmatched junction bases numbered 7, after V lost 1 base and J lost 2 bases. The CDR3 DNA sequence: TGTGCCAGCAGCTTAGGGGACAGGATAGGGACCTACGAGCAGTACTTC. Its protein is CASSLGDRIGTYEQYF.

The chain couples TRBV7-8 to TRBJ1-2, with TRBD1 matching 11 bases. CDR1 and CDR2 from the germline V gene are SGHVS and FQNEAQ. The CDR3 has 16 residues. V gave up 4 bases and J gave up 3 bases; unmatched junction bases: 7. CDR3 DNA: TGTGCCAGCAGCTCACGGACAGGGGGCTGGGACTATGGCTACACCTTC. Protein sequence: CASSSRTGGWDYGYTF.

The gene calls are TRBV7-2 and TRBJ1-3; TRBD1 is a possible D gene (6 bases). V dropped 10 bases and J dropped 4 bases, with 20 bases sitting between them. The germline V gene has CDR1 SGHTA and CDR2 FQGNSA. CDR3 size: 15 residues. The CDR3 protein is CATTPSGGSGNTIYF. CDR3 DNA: TGTGCCACCACCCCGAGTGGGGGCTCAGGAAACACCATATATTTT.

CDR3 sequence: CASSYSSGGNNEQFF. The CDR3 DNA follows: TGTGCCAGCAGTTACTCCAGCGGGGGTAACAATGAGCAGTTCTTC. The chain uses TRBV6-2 or TRBV6-3 and TRBJ2-1; 8 bases are shared with TRBD2. The germline V gene has CDR1 MNHEY and CDR2 SVGEGT. The CDR3 extends over 15 amino acids. The ends lost 0 bases at V and 5 bases at J; junction bases unmatched: 3.

This chain links TRBV10-1 with TRBJ1-1, with TRBD1 as a possible D gene (5 bases). The CDR3 covers 13 residues. V lost 4 bases, J lost 1 base, and 7 bases lay in between. Germline loops: CDR1 WNHNN, CDR2 SYGVQD (reference sequence). The CDR3 DNA reads as TGCGCCAGCAGTGGCCAGGGGAACACTGAAGCTTTCTTT. Its translation is CASSGQGNTEAFF.

This chain uses TRBV15 with TRBJ1-3; D gene unclear. Per the germline V gene, CDR1 is LNHNV and CDR2 is YYDKDF (reference sequence). Trimming removed 0 bases at V and 4 bases at J, with 7 bases between. This CDR3 is 14 amino acids long. The CDR3 protein is CATSRERGGNTIYF. CDR3 DNA sequence: TGTGCCACCAGCAGAGAACGAGGAGGAAACACCATATATTTT.

V and J are TRBV7-2 and TRBJ2-5, with TRBD2 matching over 10 bases. The V gene's germline CDR1 is SGHTA and CDR2 FQGNSA. CDR3 size: 17 residues. V shed 5 bases, J shed 2 bases, and the junction held 11 bases outside the gene matches. The CDR3 loop is CASSPQIGTSEQETQYF. The CDR3 DNA reads as TGTGCCAGCAGCCCCCAGATCGGGACTAGCGAACAAGAGACCCAGTACTTC.

J is TRBJ2-2 and V is TRBV7-9, with D tentatively TRBD1 (6 bases). The V end lost 3 bases, the J end lost 4 bases, and 12 bases lay between the germline ends. Germline V CDR1 and CDR2: SEHNR, FQNEAQ (reference sequence). This CDR3 spans 15 amino acids. DNA of the CDR3: TGTGCCAGCAGCTTCATACAGGGTACCACCGGGGAGCTGTTTTTT. Protein product: CASSFIQGTTGELFF.

V gene TRBV3-1 (or the pseudogene TRBV3-2) combines with J gene TRBJ2-3; no firm D call. CDR3 length: 12 residues. Germline V gene lookup returns CDR1 LGHDT and CDR2 YNNKEL (reference sequence). V lost 0 bases, J lost 11 bases, and 9 bases lay in between. The CDR3 sequence is CASSQEVRVQYF. The CDR3 nucleotides are TGTGCCAGCAGCCAAGAGGTACGGGTGCAGTATTTT.

The gene calls are TRBV5-1 and TRBJ1-2; 7 positions match TRBD1. CDR3 length equals 14 residues. CDR1 SGHRS and CDR2 YFSETQ come from the germline V gene. V lost 7 bases, J lost 6 bases, and 12 bases stayed unmatched. This CDR3 reads CASSRATGADGYTF. CDR3 nucleotide sequence: TGCGCCAGCTCCAGAGCTACAGGGGCAGATGGCTACACCTTC.

The V gene is TRBV4-1, the J gene TRBJ2-7; 8 bases are shared with TRBD2. The CDR3 extends over 15 amino acids. Germline V gene sequence: CDR1 MGHRA, CDR2 YSYEKL. V was pared by 0 bases and J by 2 bases, with 3 bases of the junction left unmatched. CDR3 protein: CASSQEQLAAYEQYF. The CDR3 DNA reads TGCGCCAGCAGCCAAGAACAACTAGCGGCCTACGAGCAGTACTTC.

The chain uses TRBV4-1 and TRBJ2-2, with 12 bases identical to TRBD2. The CDR3 totals 17 residues. The germline gives CDR1 MGHRA, CDR2 YSYEKL. Trimming at V came to 1 base and at J to 5 bases, leaving 5 bases not matched to a gene. For the CDR3, the DNA is TGCGCCAGCAGCCAAGTTTTTGGGACTAGCGGGACCGGGGAGCTGTTTTTT. Its protein is CASSQVFGTSGTGELFF.

The chain joins TRBV15 to TRBJ1-1; D gene ambiguous. V was trimmed by 5 bases and J by 3 bases, leaving 19 bases between them. Per germline, CDR1 LNHNV and CDR2 YYDKDF (reference sequence). This CDR3 spans 16 amino acids. The DNA of the CDR3 is TGTGCCACCAGCTTTAAAGGGTGGGGAGGCGACACTGAAGCTTTCTTT. Amino acid sequence: CATSFKGWGGDTEAFF.

The rearrangement joins TRBV7-6 to TRBJ2-5; 7 bases fit TRBD2. Germline V lookup: CDR1 SGHVS, CDR2 FNYEAQ. CDR3 length equals 15 residues. V shed 1 base and J 2 bases; nucleotides not matched to a gene: 4. The CDR3 DNA reads TGTGCCAGCAGCTTAGTGATGGGGGGGCAAGAGACCCAGTACTTC. This sequence encodes CASSLVMGGQETQYF.